The clone carrying this T cell receptor (beta chain) was seen many times. These data belong to a study of blood T cells in healthy people across ages. V shed 6 bases and J shed 3 bases, with 6 bases lying between them. CDR1 and CDR2 from the germline V gene are MNHEY and SVGEGT. There are 11 residues in the CDR3. PCR was performed a second time for 7 to 11 cycles using a sample-barcoded 5' primer and a J-beta primer mix. One entry per CDR3 protein results from TCRdb running MiXCR on the 5' RACE reads. The table records 1,300,000 or so distinct CDR3 sequences, 59% of them present only once. Source material: blood. This TCR was sampled from a man aged 18-30 years in good health. The rearrangement uses TRBV6-2 or TRBV6-3 and TRBJ2-7; no reliable D call. Here the CDR3 DNA reads TGTGCCAGCAGACAGAACTACGAGCAGTACTTC. This encodes CASRQNYEQYF.